Below, 29 T cell receptor beta chains from the same sample are listed, as sequenced in a study of blood T cell repertoires in COVID-19. Some clones are missing from TCRdb's copy, which holds only in-frame ones; the method was immunoSEQ multiplex PCR. The sample consists of about 55,000 clones, more than 80% of them appearing once. Source material: peripheral blood. The receptor source for this set is a human donor in a cohort sampled during active COVID-19.

The CDR3 coding sequence is TGTGCCAGTAGTATAGAGGCAACTTCGGGTAATCAGCCCCAGCATTTT. Its translation: CASSIEATSGNQPQHF. The chain is built from TRBV19 and TRBJ1-5; D is uncertain. Trimming removed 0 bases at V and 4 bases at J, with 13 bases between. Germline CDR1 reads LNHDA; CDR2 reads SQIVND (reference sequence). CDR3 length: 16 amino acids.

This chain uses TRBV6-6 with TRBJ2-1; 7 nucleotides agree with TRBD2. Germline trimming cut 0 bases from V and 9 bases from J; bases unmatched to any gene: 5. Germline assignment: CDR1 MNHNY and CDR2 SVGAGI (reference sequence). The CDR3 sequence is 14 residues long. CDR3 DNA: TGTGCCAGCAGTTACTCCAGCGGGACGCTTGAGCAGTTCTTC. The encoded protein is CASSYSSGTLEQFF.

The chain is built from TRBV5-1 and TRBJ2-2; TRBD1 matches at 7 bases. The V gene end was trimmed by 5 bases and the J gene end by 6 bases; junction bases not matched to a gene: 7. The germline CDR1 and CDR2 sequences are SGHRS and YFSETQ. This CDR3 is 14 amino acids long. In DNA form, the CDR3 reads TGCGCCAGCAGATCCGCGACAGGGCCCGGGGAGCTGTTTTTT. The encoded protein is CASRSATGPGELFF.

This clone has a handful of counts. The chain links TRBV3-1 (or the pseudogene TRBV3-2) to TRBJ2-3; D gene uncertain. The CDR3 loop spans 13 amino acids. V was trimmed by 1 base and J by 11 bases, leaving 13 bases between them. CDR1 and CDR2 from the germline V gene are LGHDT and YNNKEL (reference sequence). DNA of the CDR3: TGTGCCAGCAGCCAAGGTAACTACATTATGCAGTATTTT. Translated: CASSQGNYIMQYF.

The V call is TRBV6-8, the J call TRBJ2-1; TRBD2 matches 12 bases. CDR3 length equals 17 residues. The V gene end was trimmed by 4 bases and the J gene end by 3 bases; junction bases not matched to a gene: 7. CDR1 and CDR2 (germline): MNHGY, SAAAGT. As DNA, the CDR3 is TGTGCCAGCAGTTTTTTACGACTAGCGGGGGTCTACAATGAGCAGTTCTTC. Encoded protein: CASSFLRLAGVYNEQFF.

This sequence joins TRBV30 and TRBJ2-5, with 9 bases identical to TRBD1. Germline V CDR1 and CDR2: GTSNPN, SVGIG (reference sequence). J gave up 4 bases and V 2 bases, and 14 bases lay outside the gene matches. The CDR3 extends over 17 amino acids. The chain's CDR3 is CAWSPPGQGPRGETQYF. The CDR3 DNA is TGTGCCTGGAGTCCACCGGGACAGGGCCCGCGCGGAGAGACCCAGTACTTC.

This chain connects TRBV6-6 to TRBJ2-7, with D possibly being TRBD1 (6 bases). Germline lookup yields CDR1 MNHNY and CDR2 SVGAGI (reference sequence). V was clipped by 2 bases and J by 6 bases, with 14 bases between them. The CDR3 has 14 amino acids. The CDR3 protein is CASSYPGVEFEQYF. The CDR3 bases are TGTGCCAGCAGTTACCCAGGGGTCGAGTTCGAGCAGTACTTC.

This chain uses TRBV10-3 with TRBJ2-3, with 7 positions matching TRBD2. Per germline, CDR1 ENHRY and CDR2 SYGVKD. CDR3 length equals 13 residues. The trim removed 10 bases at V and 2 bases at J, leaving 6 bases unmatched. CDR3 loop: CATLAGFTDTQYF. CDR3 coding DNA: TGTGCCACCTTAGCGGGTTTCACAGATACGCAGTATTTT.

V usage is TRBV5-6 and J usage is TRBJ2-1; D is ambiguous. V lost 2 bases and J lost 4, with 10 bases in between. CDR3 length: 14 amino acids. The germline gives CDR1 SGHDT, CDR2 YYEEEE. DNA of the CDR3: TGTGCCAGCAGCTTTCCACAGAGTTACAATGAGCAGTTCTTC. This encodes CASSFPQSYNEQFF.

This chain joins TRBV11-2 and TRBJ1-6; no firm D call. The V gene's germline CDR1 is SGHAT and CDR2 FQNNGV. Trimming pared 5 bases from V and 7 bases from J, leaving 12 bases between. The CDR3 extends over 14 amino acids. CDR3 DNA: TGTGCCAGCAGCCCAGCGGTTTGGAATTCACCCCTCCACTTT. Translating gives CASSPAVWNSPLHF.

The genes are TRBV6-1 and TRBJ2-5, with 11 positions matching TRBD2. Germline V CDR1 and CDR2: MNHNS, SASEGT. The CDR3 spans 18 residues. V gave up 0 bases and J gave up 4 bases; unmatched junction bases: 10. CDR3 DNA sequence: TGTGCCAGCAGTGAAGCCTCGGTCGGGCTAGCGGGGGGAGAGACCCAGTACTTC. It specifies CASSEASVGLAGGETQYF.

The J gene is TRBJ1-1, the V gene TRBV19; no firm D call. V dropped 5 bases and J dropped 1 base, with 17 bases sitting between them. Germline V gives CDR1 LNHDA, CDR2 SQIVND (reference sequence). This CDR3 comprises 16 residues. This CDR3 reads CASSSIPGQRNTEAFF. In DNA, the CDR3 is TGTGCCAGTAGTTCTATACCGGGTCAGAGGAACACTGAAGCTTTCTTT.

The chain employs TRBV5-1 and TRBJ1-1; D remains ambiguous. Looked up from germline, CDR1 is SGHRS and CDR2 is YFSETQ. The CDR3 extends over 14 amino acids. V gave up 0 bases and J gave up 4 bases, with 10 bases separating them. CDR3 residues: CASSLVEVGTEAFF. CDR3 in DNA: TGCGCCAGCAGCTTGGTGGAGGTGGGCACTGAAGCTTTCTTT.

V usage is TRBV3-1 (or the pseudogene TRBV3-2) and J usage is TRBJ1-6; perhaps TRBD1 as D (6 bases). This CDR3 comprises 14 residues. V was pared by 2 bases and J by 9 bases, with 11 bases between. Germline values: CDR1 LGHDT, CDR2 YNNKEL (reference sequence). The CDR3 DNA follows: TGTGCCAGCAGCCAATCAGGGGTTGGTTCACCCCTCCACTTT. Encoded protein: CASSQSGVGSPLHF.

The chain recombines TRBV3-1 (or the pseudogene TRBV3-2) with TRBJ2-1, with D perhaps TRBD1 (6 bases). In germline, CDR1 is LGHDT, CDR2 YNNKEL (reference sequence). The length of the CDR3 is 15 residues. V lost 2 bases and J lost 4, with 12 bases in between. The CDR3 bases are TGTGCCAGCAGCCAACCAGGGGACCGGTACAATGAGCAGTTCTTC. It codes for CASSQPGDRYNEQFF.

This clone was found a few times. The chain has TRBV18 and TRBJ1-4; D is undetermined. The CDR3 has 13 amino acids. V was pared by 2 bases and J by 8 bases, with 9 bases between. Germline V gene sequence: CDR1 KGHSH, CDR2 LQKENI. CDR3 nucleotides: TGTGCCAGCTCACCAAGGAGGGAGGAAAAACTGTTTTTT. This gives the protein CASSPRREEKLFF.

The chain links TRBV3-1 (or the pseudogene TRBV3-2) to TRBJ2-7; 10 bases match TRBD2. The CDR3 spans 15 residues. Germline CDR1 LGHDT, CDR2 YNNKEL (reference sequence). Trimming took 0 bases from V and 7 from J; bases not matched to a gene: 6. The CDR3 loop reads CASSQEERGGLEQYF. CDR3 in DNA: TGTGCCAGCAGCCAAGAAGAGCGGGGGGGTTTGGAGCAGTACTTC.

V is TRBV3-1 (or the pseudogene TRBV3-2) and J is TRBJ2-1; D is perhaps TRBD2 (6 bases). Trimming shortened V by 10 bases and J by 0 bases, and 16 bases separated the two germline ends. CDR1 is LGHDT, CDR2 YNNKEL, per germline (reference sequence). The CDR3 has 15 amino acids. The CDR3 region is CATSLDGSSYNEQFF. The CDR3 nucleotides read TGTGCCACCTCCCTTGACGGGAGCTCCTACAATGAGCAGTTCTTC.

The chain is built from TRBV5-8 and TRBJ2-2; 8 bases align to TRBD2. Looked up from germline, CDR1 is SGHTS and CDR2 is YDEGEE. This CDR3 is built from 17 residues. V shed 4 bases, J shed 0 bases, and the junction held 8 bases outside the gene matches. CDR3 sequence (DNA): TGTGCCAGCAGCAGGGAACGGGGGGGGCCGAACACCGGGGAGCTGTTTTTT. This sequence encodes CASSRERGGPNTGELFF. Filled out from reference TRBV5-8 and TRBJ2-2, the complete variable domain reads EAGVTQSPTHLIKTRGQQATLRCSPISGHTSVYWYQQALGLGLQFLLWYDEGEERNRGNFPPRFSGRQFPNYSSELNVNALELEDSALYLCASSRERGGPNTGELFFGEGSRLTVL.

The rearrangement joins TRBV19 to TRBJ1-2, with 9 bases fitting TRBD1. Germline V lookup: CDR1 LNHDA, CDR2 SQIVND (reference sequence). This CDR3 region has 16 residues. J was trimmed by 3 bases and V by 6 bases; bases with no gene match: 11. The CDR3 protein is CASSLLQGAMDYGYTF. The CDR3 DNA sequence: TGTGCCAGTAGCCTTTTACAGGGGGCTATGGACTATGGCTACACCTTC.

The chain links TRBV25-1 to TRBJ1-2; 9 nucleotides align to TRBD1. J was trimmed by 4 bases and V by 6 bases; bases with no gene match: 9. This CDR3 region has 15 residues. The germline V gene encodes CDR1 MGHDK and CDR2 SYGVNS. Here the CDR3 reads CASRAGQGIGYGYTF. DNA of the CDR3: TGTGCCAGCAGGGCGGGACAGGGAATTGGCTATGGCTACACCTTC.

V and J are TRBV27 and TRBJ2-5; TRBD2 matches 13 bases. Trimming took 5 bases from V and 5 from J; bases not matched to a gene: 5. CDR1 and CDR2 from the germline V gene are MNHEY and SMNVEV (reference sequence). CDR3 length: 15 residues. DNA for the CDR3: TGTGCCAGCAGTCCCTGGACTAGCGGGAGTGAGACCCAGTACTTC. This translates into CASSPWTSGSETQYF.

The gene calls are TRBV11-1 and TRBJ1-1, with unresolved D. CDR1 and CDR2 (germline): SGHAT, FQDESV (reference sequence). This CDR3 is built from 13 residues. The V end lost 8 bases, the J end lost 7 bases, and 17 bases lay between the germline ends. Here the CDR3 DNA reads TGTGCCAGCTCACAAGATCTAGACCATGAAGCTTTCTTT. Translating gives CASSQDLDHEAFF.

The rearrangement joins TRBV28 to TRBJ1-2, with D hard to call. Germline CDR1 is MDHEN and CDR2 is SYDVKM. V lost 6 bases, J lost 1 base, and 12 bases lay in between. CDR3 size: 14 residues. The CDR3 nucleotides are TGTGCCAGCAGGCCCGAACAGAGTAACTATGGCTACACCTTC. Protein sequence: CASRPEQSNYGYTF.

CDR3 residues: CASSLGTGNVYGYTF. The CDR3 DNA sequence: TGCGCCAGCAGCTTGGGGACAGGGAATGTTTATGGCTACACCTTC. The V and J genes are TRBV5-1 and TRBJ1-2; TRBD1 aligns across 8 bases. The germline gives CDR1 SGHRS, CDR2 YFSETQ. The ends lost 0 bases at V and 5 bases at J; junction bases unmatched: 6. CDR3 length equals 15 residues.

The J gene is TRBJ1-3, the V gene TRBV10-3, with unresolved D. In germline, CDR1 is ENHRY, CDR2 SYGVKD. V lost 8 bases, J lost 0 bases, and 14 bases lay in between. The CDR3 runs 15 residues. The CDR3 bases are TGTGCCATCGCCCAGGCAGGCGTCTCTGGAAACACCATATATTTT. It translates to CAIAQAGVSGNTIYF.

The chain employs TRBV30 and TRBJ2-1; TRBD2 matches at 14 bases. J was trimmed by 7 bases and V by 3 bases; bases with no gene match: 8. CDR1 is GTSNPN and CDR2 is SVGIG in the germline V gene (reference sequence). The CDR3 has 16 amino acids. The CDR3 bases are TGTGCCTGGAGCTCTCCCCGGACTAGCGGGAGGAATGAGCAGTTCTTC. This translates into CAWSSPRTSGRNEQFF.

This sequence joins TRBV30 and TRBJ2-3; 12 positions match TRBD2. V shed 1 base and J 9 bases; nucleotides not matched to a gene: 2. Germline CDR1 is GTSNPN and CDR2 is SVGIG (reference sequence). The CDR3 spans 13 residues. The CDR3 protein is CAWSGLAGVTQYF. The CDR3 DNA sequence: TGTGCCTGGAGTGGACTAGCGGGAGTCACGCAGTATTTT. The entire variable domain, with the rest obtained from reference TRBV30 and TRBJ2-3, is as follows: SQTIHQWPATLVQPVGSPLSLECTVEGTSNPNLYWYRQAAGRGLQLLFYSVGIGQISSEVPQNLSASRPQDRQFILSSKKLLLSDSGFYLCAWSGLAGVTQYFGPGTRLTVL.

This clone was seen a single time. The chain combines TRBV7-3 with TRBJ2-6; D is uncertain. CDR3 length: 15 amino acids. The V end was cut by 0 bases, the J end by 7 bases, with 10 bases between. The germline CDR1 and CDR2 sequences are SGHTA and FQGTGA. Written as DNA, the CDR3 is TGTGCCAGCAGCTTAACTGGCCCTGCTGCCAACGTCCTGACTTTC. Protein product: CASSLTGPAANVLTF.